The 5 T cell receptor beta chains given below trace back to one sample, sequenced in a study of blood T cells in healthy people across ages. For the second PCR, which ran for roughly 6 to 12 cycles, a sample-barcoded 5' primer and a J-beta primer mix were used. MiXCR was run by TCRdb on the 5' RACE reads, yielding one entry per CDR3 protein. This table has roughly 730,000 distinct CDR3 sequences, 56% appearing once. Material for sequencing was blood. These receptors all stem from a middle-aged man in good health.

This clonotype was found a few times. The V and J genes are TRBV15 and TRBJ2-1, with 13 bases matching TRBD2. With 1 base clipped from V and 11 bases from J, the junction kept 8 bases outside the gene matches. The germline V gene has CDR1 LNHNV and CDR2 YYDKDF (reference sequence). The CDR3 has 16 amino acids. CDR3 amino acids: CATSRVGGTSGNQQFF. The CDR3 bases are TGTGCCACCAGCAGAGTAGGGGGGACTAGCGGGAATCAGCAGTTCTTC.

The chain joins TRBV10-3 to TRBJ2-7; D unresolved. The CDR3 extends over 17 amino acids. Trimming took off 2 bases at V and 4 bases at J, with 21 bases between the two ends. Looked up from germline, CDR1 is ENHRY and CDR2 is SYGVKD. The CDR3 coding sequence is TGTGCCATCAGTGAGGCTCCCACTCCAACTACACGATACGAGCAGTACTTC. Translating it yields CAISEAPTPTTRYEQYF.

As concerns this clonotype: A read error may produce the germline difference seen at one junction end. The CDR3 region is CASSRVGGSSTGELFF. CDR3 in DNA: TGTGCTAGCAGCCGGGTCGGGGGCTCGAGCACCGGGGAGCTGTTTTTT. This chain links TRBV7-7 with TRBJ2-2; D tentatively reads TRBD1 or TRBD2 (6 bases each). The CDR3 loop spans 16 amino acids. The germline CDR1 and CDR2 sequences are SSHAT and FNYEAQ (reference sequence).

This clonotype was seen only a few times. This rearrangement joins TRBV7-2 to TRBJ2-7, with TRBD1 matching 8 bases. The CDR3 covers 15 residues. The germline gives CDR1 SGHTA, CDR2 FQGNSA. Losses at the gene ends were 5 bases for V and 0 bases for J; bases not matched to a gene: 6. The CDR3 here is CASSADRGPSYEQYF. For the CDR3, the DNA is TGTGCCAGCAGCGCCGACAGGGGACCCTCCTACGAGCAGTACTTC.

The J gene is TRBJ2-7, the V gene TRBV24-1, with D perhaps TRBD2 (8 bases). This CDR3 spans 16 amino acids. Per germline, CDR1 KGHDR and CDR2 SFDVKD. The V end lost 7 bases, the J end lost 3 bases, and 21 bases lay between the germline ends. CDR3 sequence: CATSGVAGQIHYEQYF. CDR3 in DNA: TGTGCCACCAGCGGGGTAGCGGGACAGATCCACTACGAGCAGTACTTC.